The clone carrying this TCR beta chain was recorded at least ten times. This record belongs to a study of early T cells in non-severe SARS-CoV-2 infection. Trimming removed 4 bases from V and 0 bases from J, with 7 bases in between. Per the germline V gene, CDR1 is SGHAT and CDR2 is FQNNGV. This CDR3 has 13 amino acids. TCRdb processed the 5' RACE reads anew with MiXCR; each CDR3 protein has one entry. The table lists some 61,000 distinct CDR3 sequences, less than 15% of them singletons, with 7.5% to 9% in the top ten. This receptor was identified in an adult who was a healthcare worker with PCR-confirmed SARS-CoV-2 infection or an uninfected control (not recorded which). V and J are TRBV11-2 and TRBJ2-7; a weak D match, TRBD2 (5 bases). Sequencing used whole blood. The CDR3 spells CASSSRGSYEQYF. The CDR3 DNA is TGTGCCAGCAGCTCCCGGGGCTCCTACGAGCAGTACTTC.